These 10 T cell receptor beta chains share one sample of origin, sequenced in a study of beta chain features in type 1 diabetes. What was sequenced were expressed TCRB transcripts, since all of the isolated RNA had been reverse transcribed. Assay: immunoSEQ multiplex PCR; the TCRdb copy retains only in-frame clones and omits some. The sample carries about 320,000 clones, approximately 15% recorded once. Sample: central memory CD4+ T cells from blood. All receptors come from a man aged 30-40 years in good health.

The chain combines TRBV19 with TRBJ1-1; the D gene is possibly TRBD1 (6 bases). Trimming pared 3 bases from V and 6 bases from J, leaving 17 bases between. The germline V gene encodes CDR1 LNHDA and CDR2 SQIVND (reference sequence). CDR3 size: 15 residues. CDR3 in DNA: TGTGCCAGTAGTATTGGGGGCAGACTTGGGGCTGAAGCTTTCTTT. Protein sequence: CASSIGGRLGAEAFF.

This clone has just a few counts. The chain uses TRBV5-4 and TRBJ1-2; D is uncertain. From germline, CDR1 is SGHNT and CDR2 YYREEE (reference sequence). The CDR3 spans 12 residues. V gave up 4 bases and J gave up 2 bases, with 6 bases separating them. CDR3 in DNA: TGTGCCAGCAGCCAGGACAACTATGGCTACACCTTC. Translation gives CASSQDNYGYTF.

A few counts support this clone. J is TRBJ2-5 and V is TRBV9; D possibly corresponds to TRBD1 (6 bases). The CDR3 contains 15 residues. CDR1 is SGDLS, CDR2 YYNGEE, per germline. V was cut by 0 bases and J by 4 bases, with 13 bases left in between. CDR3 amino acids: CASSVDGTKAETQYF. DNA of the CDR3: TGTGCCAGCAGCGTAGACGGGACAAAGGCAGAGACCCAGTACTTC.

This clone was observed a handful of times. The chain is built from TRBV7-9 and TRBJ1-2, with D unclear. Looked up from germline, CDR1 is SEHNR and CDR2 is FQNEAQ (reference sequence). The CDR3 covers 13 residues. V was pared by 1 base and J by 2 bases, with 5 bases between. The CDR3: CASSLDKNYGYTF. CDR3 DNA sequence: TGTGCCAGCAGCTTAGACAAAAACTATGGCTACACCTTC.

CDR3 residues: CSARTGRDEKLFF. The CDR3 bases are TGCAGCGCCAGGACAGGGAGGGATGAAAAACTGTTTTTT. The chain uses TRBV29-1 and TRBJ1-4; 8 nucleotides line up with TRBD1. Germline V gene data show CDR1 as SQVTM and CDR2 as ANQGSEA. The CDR3 extends over 13 amino acids. Trimming cost V 7 bases and J 6 bases; bases outside gene matches: 7. Full variable domain (rest looked up from reference TRBV29-1 and TRBJ1-4): SAVISQKPSRDICQRGTSLTIQCQVDSQVTMMFWYRQQPGQSLTLIATANQGSEATYESGFVIDKFPISRPNLTFSTLTVSNMSPEDSSIYLCSARTGRDEKLFFGSGTQLSVL.

V and J are TRBV7-9 and TRBJ2-3; tentatively, D is TRBD1 or TRBD2 (5 bases each). The CDR3 has 14 residues. V was clipped by 3 bases and J by 4 bases, with 11 bases between them. Germline values: CDR1 SEHNR, CDR2 FQNEAQ (reference sequence). DNA of the CDR3: TGTGCCAGCAGCTTGATCCGAGGGGCAGATACGCAGTATTTT. Its protein product is CASSLIRGADTQYF.

The gene calls are TRBV2 and TRBJ1-1; perhaps TRBD1 as D (6 bases). CDR3 length equals 15 residues. Germline CDR1 is SNHLY and CDR2 is FYNNEI. Between the trimmed V and J ends, which lost 4 bases and 5 bases, there was a span of 17 bases. The DNA for the CDR3 is TGTGCCAGCAGTGGCGCTCTGGGGGCGGGAACTGAAGCTTTCTTT. Its translation: CASSGALGAGTEAFF.

The J gene is TRBJ2-4, the V gene TRBV4-2; D unclear. The germline V gene encodes CDR1 LGHNA and CDR2 YNFKEQ. CDR3 length: 11 residues. Trimming took 4 bases from V and 4 from J, leaving 2 bases between them. The CDR3 loop is CASSRKNIQYF. The DNA of the CDR3 is TGTGCCAGCAGCCGTAAAAACATTCAGTACTTC.

This clone was seen a few times. V and J are TRBV25-1 and TRBJ2-7, with D perhaps matching TRBD1 (5 bases). Per the germline V gene, CDR1 is MGHDK and CDR2 is SYGVNS. The CDR3 is 12 amino acids. The V gene lost 6 bases and the J gene lost 6 bases, with 12 bases spanning the gap. CDR3 in amino acids: CASSYTGSEQYF. CDR3 nucleotides: TGTGCCAGCAGCTATACAGGATCCGAGCAGTACTTC.

The rearrangement uses TRBV6-5 and TRBJ1-6; maybe TRBD1 (5 bases). V lost 1 base and J lost 7, with 8 bases in between. Per the germline V gene, CDR1 is MNHEY and CDR2 is SVGAGI. This CDR3 is 14 amino acids long. The CDR3 region has the DNA TGTGCCAGCAGTTACTTTCAGGGAAATTCACCCCTCCACTTT. Its translation is CASSYFQGNSPLHF.